These T cell receptor beta chains were read from a single sample in a study of metastatic and nonmetastatic thyroid tumors. TCRdb re-clonotyped the PCR reads through MiXCR. The data show around 30,000 clones, over 14% seen once. The sequenced sample was blood. The origin of the receptors is a male donor with papillary thyroid cancer or a benign thyroid nodule (not recorded which). Some clones in this sample may be carry-over from other donors' samples. CDR3s include the opening cysteine and the closing phenylalanine or tryptophan. A D gene is named only where the DNA matches it firmly. Rows give clone size only sometimes, using once, few, many, or a class for an expanded clone.

J gene: TRBJ1-5; clone size: .; V gene: TRBV11-2; D gene: .; CDR3 length: 12; CDR3 DNA: TGTGCCAGCAGCACGGGGAATCAGCCCCAGCATTTT; CDR3 protein: CASSTGNQPQHF
J gene: TRBJ2-7; clone size: .; V gene: TRBV27; D gene: TRBD1; CDR3 length: 15; CDR3 DNA: TGTGCCAGCAGCACTGACAGGGGGGGAACCTACGAGCAGTACTTC; CDR3 protein: CASSTDRGGTYEQYF
J gene: TRBJ2-5; clone size: many; V gene: TRBV3-1; D gene: .; CDR3 length: 15; CDR3 DNA: TGTGCCAGCAGCCAAGGAGAGGGCCCCCAAGAGACCCAGTACTTC; CDR3 protein: CASSQGEGPQETQYF
J gene: TRBJ2-7; clone size: medium-sized; V gene: TRBV2; D gene: TRBD1; CDR3 length: 12; CDR3 DNA: TGTGCCAGCATCCACAGGGGTGACGAGCAGTACTTC; CDR3 protein: CASIHRGDEQYF
J gene: TRBJ2-5; clone size: many; V gene: TRBV20-1; D gene: TRBD2; CDR3 length: 13; CDR3 DNA: TGCAGTGCTAAGCGGGGCCCCCAAGAGACCCAGTACTTC; CDR3 protein: CSAKRGPQETQYF
J gene: TRBJ2-7; clone size: many; V gene: TRBV2; D gene: .; CDR3 length: 13; CDR3 DNA: TGTGCCAGCAGTGGACACATTTCCTACGAGCAGTACTTC; CDR3 protein: CASSGHISYEQYF
J gene: TRBJ2-1; clone size: .; V gene: TRBV11-2; D gene: TRBD1; CDR3 length: 18; CDR3 DNA: TGTGCCAGCAGCTTAGAGTTCGGGATACTACCGACAGGGGATGAGCAGTTCTTC; CDR3 protein: CASSLEFGILPTGDEQFF
J gene: TRBJ2-3; clone size: .; V gene: TRBV5-1; D gene: .; CDR3 length: 14; CDR3 DNA: TGCGCCAGCAGCTTGGGGACAGCTGGAGATACGCAGTATTTT; CDR3 protein: CASSLGTAGDTQYF
J gene: TRBJ2-1; clone size: once; V gene: TRBV11-2; D gene: .; CDR3 length: 15; CDR3 DNA: TGTGCCAGCAGCCAGTCAGATGGGTCCTACAATGAGCAGTTCTTC; CDR3 protein: CASSQSDGSYNEQFF
J gene: TRBJ2-7; clone size: .; V gene: TRBV20-1; D gene: .; CDR3 length: 12; CDR3 DNA: TGCAGTGCCCAGGACTCCGGATGCCAGCAGTACTTC; CDR3 protein: CSAQDSGCQQYF
J gene: TRBJ2-7; clone size: many; V gene: TRBV2; D gene: .; CDR3 length: 13; CDR3 DNA: TGTGCCAGCACCCGGGACATAATCTACGAGCAGTACTTC; CDR3 protein: CASTRDIIYEQYF
J gene: TRBJ2-3; clone size: many; V gene: TRBV5-6; D gene: TRBD2; CDR3 length: 16; CDR3 DNA: TGTGCCAGCAGCAGGACTAGCGGGAGTCGTACAGATACGCAGTATTTT; CDR3 protein: CASSRTSGSRTDTQYF
J gene: TRBJ2-1; clone size: .; V gene: TRBV20-1; D gene: .; CDR3 length: 13; CDR3 DNA: TGTAGTGCTAGTTCTTTGGGTGAGAATGAGCAGTTCTTC; CDR3 protein: CSASSLGENEQFF
J gene: TRBJ2-7; clone size: many; V gene: TRBV7-8; D gene: .; CDR3 length: 15; CDR3 DNA: TGTGCCAGCAGCTTACAAGCGGGACATACCTACGAGCAGTACTTC; CDR3 protein: CASSLQAGHTYEQYF
J gene: TRBJ2-1; clone size: medium-sized; V gene: TRBV6-1; D gene: TRBD1; CDR3 length: 15; CDR3 DNA: TGTGCCAGCAGTGCACAGGGGTACACCTACAATGAGCAGTTCTTC; CDR3 protein: CASSAQGYTYNEQFF
J gene: TRBJ2-7; clone size: many; V gene: TRBV4-1; D gene: TRBD2; CDR3 length: 17; CDR3 DNA: TGCGCCAGCAGCCAAGCGGCCCTGGGTAGCGGGAGAAACGAGCAGTACTTC; CDR3 protein: CASSQAALGSGRNEQYF
J gene: TRBJ2-1; clone size: many; V gene: TRBV18; D gene: .; CDR3 length: 16; CDR3 DNA: TGTGCCAGCTCCTCCGGCGGGCTTGTAATCTACAATGAGCAGTTCTTC; CDR3 protein: CASSSGGLVIYNEQFF
J gene: TRBJ2-2; clone size: many; V gene: TRBV15; D gene: .; CDR3 length: 15; CDR3 DNA: TGTGCCACCAGCGGCTCGAGGGCGGGTCCCGGGGAGCTGTTTTTT; CDR3 protein: CATSGSRAGPGELFF
J gene: TRBJ1-2; clone size: many; V gene: TRBV5-8; D gene: .; CDR3 length: 13; CDR3 DNA: TGTGCCAGCAGTAGGGGCCCCGGCTATGGCTACACCTTC; CDR3 protein: CASSRGPGYGYTF
J gene: TRBJ2-3; clone size: many; V gene: TRBV20-1; D gene: .; CDR3 length: 12; CDR3 DNA: TGCAGTGCTCTAAGCCGCACAGATACGCAGTATTTT; CDR3 protein: CSALSRTDTQYF
J gene: TRBJ2-2; clone size: .; V gene: TRBV5-4; D gene: .; CDR3 length: 16; CDR3 DNA: TGTGCCAGCAGCCCCCCCGAGGGCGTGGACACCGGGGAGCTGTTTTTT; CDR3 protein: CASSPPEGVDTGELFF
J gene: TRBJ1-1; clone size: .; V gene: TRBV10-2; D gene: .; CDR3 length: 13; CDR3 DNA: TGCGCCAGCACCCCTCCAGGGGTCGGTGAAGCTTTCTTT; CDR3 protein: CASTPPGVGEAFF
J gene: TRBJ2-1; clone size: many; V gene: TRBV13; D gene: TRBD2; CDR3 length: 19; CDR3 DNA: TGTGCCAGCAGCCACGTGACTAGCGGAGGCAGTAGCTCCTACAATGAGCAGTTCTTC; CDR3 protein: CASSHVTSGGSSSYNEQFF
J gene: TRBJ2-3; clone size: many; V gene: TRBV9; D gene: TRBD2; CDR3 length: 14; CDR3 DNA: TGTGCCAGCAGCCCCCGACTAGCAGGAGATACGCAGTATTTT; CDR3 protein: CASSPRLAGDTQYF
J gene: TRBJ2-6; clone size: .; V gene: TRBV19; D gene: .; CDR3 length: 16; CDR3 DNA: TGTGCCAGTAGCCGTTTGGTGGAGGCCGGGGCCAACGTCCCGACTTTC; CDR3 protein: CASSRLVEAGANVPTF